The TCR beta chain described here comes from a study of cytomegalovirus exposure and HLA in healthy donors. Broader study findings: Later analysis identified a missense DCLRE1C variant that was linked to TCR beta V- and J-gene trimming. Most likely, a cluster of highly shared sequence variants arose as a sequencing artifact.

Use of 60 Vbeta and 13 Jbeta primers characterized the PCR. The assay was immunoSEQ multiplex PCR, and TCRdb's table has in-frame clones only and misses some. The repertoire has roughly 280,000 clones, around 66% of them found once; the top ten carry under 3%. CDR1 and CDR2 (germline): SGHRS, YFSETQ. Deletions cut 0 bases from V and 3 bases from J, with 10 bases between. The CDR3 has 14 residues. As for this clone: Its antigen is as yet unknown.

Regarding donors, all were healthy bone marrow donors. This sequence was found in a female donor in good health and CMV-seronegative. The sample was PBMCs. The chain links TRBV5-1 to TRBJ2-7; D might be TRBD1 (5 bases). The CDR3 DNA reads TGCGCCAGCAGCTTGGGTCCAGGGAACTACGAGCAGTACTTC. Its protein is CASSLGPGNYEQYF.